These T cell receptor beta chains were read from a single sample in a study of shared clonotypes between healthy human individuals. TCRdb keeps only in-frame clones here, not all; method: immunoSEQ multiplex PCR. The sample holds 1 million to 1.2 million clones; 77% are singletons and the top ten take 0.89%. What was sequenced was memory CD4+ T cells from PBMCs. The receptors were sampled from a young man in good health. Some clones in this sample may be carry-over from other donors' samples. Each CDR3 is given with its conserved first and last residue. A D gene is named only where the DNA matches it firmly. The listing skips clone size in some rows; elsewhere it reads once, few, many or a size class.

CDR3,DNA,J,V,size,D
CASSLAREGDIQYF,TGTGCCAGCAGCTTAGCGCGGGAGGGGGACATTCAGTACTTC,TRBJ2-4,TRBV7-9,NA,TRBD2
CASSSLGATQYF,TGTGCCAGCAGCTCCCTCGGGGCTACCCAGTACTTC,TRBJ2-7,TRBV7-2,NA,NA
CASTGSGRTGTNNEQFF,TGTGCCAGCACGGGTAGCGGGAGGACGGGGACCAACAATGAGCAGTTCTTC,TRBJ2-1,TRBV7-9,NA,TRBD2
CASNLPGSGELFF,TGTGCCAGTAACCTCCCGGGCTCCGGGGAGCTGTTTTTT,TRBJ2-2,TRBV19,NA,NA
CASSIPGRLYGYTF,TGTGCCAGTAGTATACCTGGACGGCTCTATGGCTACACCTTC,TRBJ1-2,TRBV19,few,NA
CASSQDGVRETQYF,TGTGCCAGCAGCCAAGACGGGGTCCGAGAGACCCAGTACTTC,TRBJ2-5,TRBV14,NA,NA
CASSPELGAAFF,TGTGCCAGCAGCCCCGAGTTGGGGGCAGCTTTCTTT,TRBJ1-1,TRBV7-8,NA,NA
CSVGGDSNYGYTF,TGCAGCGTTGGAGGAGATTCTAACTATGGCTACACCTTC,TRBJ1-2,TRBV29-1,NA,NA
CASSWGSQDGYTF,TGTGCCAGCAGTTGGGGCTCTCAAGACGGCTACACCTTC,TRBJ1-2,TRBV9,once,NA
CASSQGPLTGELFF,TGTGCCAGCAGTCAGGGACCTCTCACCGGGGAGCTGTTTTTT,TRBJ2-2,TRBV6-1,few,NA
CASSPRPGQGAPGYGYTF,TGTGCCAGCAGCCCCCGACCAGGACAGGGGGCGCCGGGCTATGGCTACACCTTC,TRBJ1-2,TRBV7-2,NA,TRBD1
CASSLIGGTPILNTGELFF,TGTGCCAGCAGCTTAATAGGGGGGACTCCTATCCTGAACACCGGGGAGCTGTTTTTT,TRBJ2-2,TRBV7-3,NA,NA
CSGQGRFVGTQYF,TGCAGCGGCCAAGGGCGGTTTGTCGGTACGCAGTATTTT,TRBJ2-3,TRBV29-1,NA,NA
CASSPGLAGEGETQYF,TGTGCCAGCAGCCCGGGACTAGCGGGAGAGGGGGAGACCCAGTACTTC,TRBJ2-5,TRBV5-8,NA,TRBD2
CASSQGFDTEAFF,TGTGCCAGCTCACAGGGTTTTGACACTGAAGCTTTCTTT,TRBJ1-1,TRBV18,NA,NA
CASSLSTPSGNTIYF,TGTGCCAGCAGCCTCTCGACCCCCTCTGGAAACACCATATATTTT,TRBJ1-3,TRBV7-2,NA,NA
CASSRTVNTEAFF,TGTGCCAGCAGCCGGACGGTGAACACTGAAGCTTTCTTT,TRBJ1-1,TRBV7-9,few,NA
CASTPTGIYEQYF,TGTGCCAGCACCCCGACAGGGATCTACGAGCAGTACTTC,TRBJ2-7,TRBV2,NA,TRBD1
CASSGLGSSDTQYF,TGCGCCAGCAGCGGGCTAGGATCATCCGATACGCAGTATTTT,TRBJ2-3,TRBV5-1,NA,NA
CAITKGAGYGYTF,TGTGCCATAACAAAGGGGGCGGGCTATGGCTACACCTTC,TRBJ1-2,TRBV28,few,TRBD1
CASSLAATGFGNTIYF,TGTGCCAGCAGCTTAGCAGCGACAGGGTTTGGAAACACCATATATTTT,TRBJ1-3,TRBV7-2,once,TRBD1
CASSPDRDQPQHF,TGTGCCAGCAGCCCCGACAGAGATCAGCCCCAGCATTTT,TRBJ1-5,TRBV7-2,NA,NA
CASTPPLAGYYEQYF,TGTGCCAGTACCCCCCCCCTGGCGGGGTACTACGAGCAGTACTTC,TRBJ2-7,TRBV7-8,NA,NA
CSVSSGQKADTQYF,TGCAGCGTCTCCTCCGGGCAAAAGGCAGATACGCAGTATTTT,TRBJ2-3,TRBV29-1,few,NA
CASSLFGRNTGELFF,TGTGCCAGCAGCTTGTTTGGGCGGAACACCGGGGAGCTGTTTTTT,TRBJ2-2,TRBV11-1,NA,NA
CASSDGQGGYGYTF,TGTGCCAGCAGTGATGGACAGGGTGGATATGGCTACACCTTC,TRBJ1-2,TRBV25-1,NA,TRBD1
CSAPTRGTQYF,TGCAGTGCTCCCACCCGGGGGACCCAGTACTTC,TRBJ2-5,TRBV20-1,NA,NA
CASRLGGAGQPQHF,TGTGCCAGCAGGTTGGGGGGGGCGGGACAGCCCCAGCATTTT,TRBJ1-5,TRBV27,once,NA
CASRPLLAGAAADTQYF,TGTGCCAGCAGGCCCCTGCTAGCGGGAGCGGCGGCAGATACGCAGTATTTT,TRBJ2-3,TRBV5-4,NA,TRBD2
CASSSYSTRHTQYF,TGTGCCAGCAGCTCGTATAGTACTAGACATACGCAGTATTTT,TRBJ2-3,TRBV5-6,NA,NA
CASSFTSHYEQYF,TGTGCCAGCAGTTTTACAAGTCACTACGAGCAGTACTTC,TRBJ2-7,TRBV28,NA,NA
CASSLEGTTNEKLFF,TGCGCCAGCAGCTTGGAGGGGACAACTAATGAAAAACTGTTTTTT,TRBJ1-4,TRBV5-1,many,NA
CASSFDRGFYEQYF,TGTGCCAGCAGCTTCGACAGGGGGTTCTACGAGCAGTACTTC,TRBJ2-7,TRBV7-9,few,TRBD1
CASSLDGTPNQPQHF,TGCGCCAGCAGCTTGGACGGGACCCCCAATCAGCCCCAGCATTTT,TRBJ1-5,TRBV5-1,NA,NA
CASSQDNVQPYGYTF,TGCGCCAGCAGCCAAGATAATGTGCAGCCTTATGGCTACACCTTC,TRBJ1-2,TRBV4-1,few,NA
CASSLSGLETQYF,TGTGCCAGCAGCTTATCGGGGTTGGAGACCCAGTACTTC,TRBJ2-5,TRBV7-2,NA,NA
CASSKENLGQGVTNEKLFF,TGTGCCAGCAGCAAAGAAAATTTGGGACAGGGAGTAACTAATGAAAAACTGTTTTTT,TRBJ1-4,TRBV21-1,NA,NA
CAWDFSYNEQFF,TGTGCCTGGGACTTCTCCTACAATGAGCAGTTCTTC,TRBJ2-1,TRBV30,NA,NA
CASSFGTGGEQPQHF,TGTGCCAGCAGTTTTGGGACAGGGGGGGAACAGCCCCAGCATTTT,TRBJ1-5,TRBV27,many,TRBD1
CASQGQDFTGELFF,TGTGCCAGCCAGGGACAAGACTTCACCGGGGAGCTGTTTTTT,TRBJ2-2,TRBV27,few,NA
CASSLGRQYEQYF,TGTGCCAGCAGCCTAGGGAGACAGTACGAGCAGTACTTC,TRBJ2-7,TRBV7-3,few,NA
CASTRTARGEQYF,TGTGCCAGCACCCGGACAGCCCGCGGCGAGCAGTACTTC,TRBJ2-7,TRBV2,NA,NA
CATSRELAGGNEQFF,TGTGCCACCAGCAGAGAGTTAGCGGGAGGCAATGAGCAGTTCTTC,TRBJ2-1,TRBV15,NA,TRBD2
CASSVAIAASSYEQYF,TGTGCCAGCAGCGTAGCCATAGCGGCCAGCTCCTACGAGCAGTACTTC,TRBJ2-7,TRBV9,NA,NA
CASGPQAYEQYF,TGTGCCAGCGGACCCCAAGCCTACGAGCAGTACTTC,TRBJ2-7,TRBV7-2,NA,NA
CSVAGTNTGELFF,TGCAGCGTAGCCGGGACCAACACCGGGGAGCTGTTTTTT,TRBJ2-2,TRBV29-1,NA,NA
CASSRSTSGSLYEQYF,TGTGCCAGCAGCCGCTCTACTAGCGGGAGTTTGTACGAGCAGTACTTC,TRBJ2-7,TRBV4-2,NA,TRBD2
CASSPQPGTDSRTYF,TGTGCCAGCTCACCACAACCGGGGACGGATTCCAGGACGTACTTC,TRBJ2-7,TRBV18,NA,NA
CASSLSSGSYEQYF,TGTGCCAGCAGTTTATCGAGCGGCTCCTACGAGCAGTACTTC,TRBJ2-7,TRBV27,NA,NA
CASTLPSTGTVKEQFF,TGTGCCAGCACCCTTCCTTCGACTGGGACGGTCAAGGAGCAGTTCTTC,TRBJ2-1,TRBV28,NA,NA
CASRFGNQPQHF,TGTGCCAGCAGATTCGGGAATCAGCCCCAGCATTTT,TRBJ1-5,TRBV28,NA,NA
CASRRQDRANTGELFF,TGTGCCAGCAGACGACAGGATCGAGCGAACACCGGGGAGCTGTTTTTT,TRBJ2-2,TRBV6-6,NA,NA
CASIRRGSGNTEAFF,TGTGCCAGTATCCGCAGGGGCTCTGGGAACACTGAAGCTTTCTTT,TRBJ1-1,TRBV19,NA,NA
CASSQGIGNEQFF,TGTGCCAGCAGTCAGGGAATCGGGAATGAGCAGTTCTTC,TRBJ2-1,TRBV5-4,NA,NA
CASSVRASIWGYGYTF,TGTGCCAGCAGTGTCCGGGCCTCGATTTGGGGCTATGGCTACACCTTC,TRBJ1-2,TRBV27,NA,NA
CASQSSGQGNEKLFF,TGCGCCAGCCAATCATCCGGACAGGGGAATGAAAAACTGTTTTTT,TRBJ1-4,TRBV5-1,NA,TRBD1
CASASGGSTDTQYF,TGTGCCAGCGCTAGTGGCGGGAGTACAGATACGCAGTATTTT,TRBJ2-3,TRBV11-3,NA,TRBD2
CASSLGQGMNIQYF,TGCGCCAGCAGCTTGGGCCAGGGTATGAACATTCAGTACTTC,TRBJ2-4,TRBV5-1,NA,NA
CASKVQPNQPQHF,TGTGCCAGCAAAGTACAGCCCAATCAGCCCCAGCATTTT,TRBJ1-5,TRBV6-6,few,NA